A selection of T cell receptor beta chains follows, all from one sample in a study of long-term antiretroviral therapy in people with HIV. Measured with immunoSEQ multiplex PCR; TCRdb has only the in-frame clones, and not every one. Found here are 20,000 to 25,000 clones, more than 70% of them singletons; the top ten hold less than 15%. Sequenced material: unsorted PBMCs, taken about 1.8 years before starting antiretroviral therapy. These receptor sequences come from a woman aged 35 to 49 with HIV. Both conserved end residues are part of each CDR3. The D gene is left open where the match is weak. Size values are once, few and many counts, or a class for expanded clones, and some rows have none.

>TRBJ1-2|.|.|TRBV19
CAFCNGYTF
TGTGCCTTTTGTAATGGCTACACCTTC
>TRBJ1-2|.|.|TRBV18
CASSPPVGTISYGYTF
TGTGCCAGCTCACCACCGGTCGGAACCATTTCTTATGGCTACACCTTC
>TRBJ1-4|few|.|TRBV9
CASSVAAGGEKLFF
TGTGCCAGCAGCGTAGCAGCGGGCGGTGAAAAACTGTTTTTT
>TRBJ1-5|.|.|TRBV2
CASSVQGQPQHF
TGTGCCAGCAGTGTTCAGGGTCAGCCCCAGCATTTT
>TRBJ2-2|.|.|TRBV2
CASSKGESGTGELFF
TGTGCCAGCAGTAAAGGGGAATCGGGAACCGGGGAGCTGTTTTTT
>TRBJ2-7|.|TRBD1|TRBV11-3
CASSLAPPGTGGYEQYF
TGTGCCAGCAGCTTAGCCCCCCCCGGGACAGGGGGCTACGAGCAGTACTTC
>TRBJ2-7|.|.|TRBV2
CASSFTDYEQYF
TGTGCCAGCAGTTTCACAGACTACGAGCAGTACTTC
>TRBJ1-1|.|.|TRBV5-1
CASSPPSGDEAFF
TGCGCCAGCAGCCCGCCTTCGGGCGATGAAGCTTTCTTT
>TRBJ1-4|.|.|TRBV6-6
CASSYSGDNEKLFF
TGTGCCAGCAGTTACTCTGGTGATAATGAAAAACTGTTTTTT
>TRBJ1-2|once|.|TRBV18
CASSPPSQIGGYGYTF
TGTGCCAGCTCACCTCCTTCCCAAATCGGGGGCTATGGCTACACCTTC
>TRBJ2-5|.|.|TRBV4-3
CASSQDLVGWETQYF
TGCGCCAGCAGCCAAGATCTTGTGGGCTGGGAGACCCAGTACTTC
>TRBJ2-1|.|.|TRBV7-8
CASSPGWEQFF
TGTGCCAGCAGCCCAGGGTGGGAGCAGTTCTTC
>TRBJ1-4|.|.|TRBV6-5
CASSYSQRSPLHF
TGTGCCAGCAGTTACTCCCAACGCAGCCCTTTACATTTT
>TRBJ2-7|.|TRBD2|TRBV18
CASSPRRVAGGSYEQYF
TGTGCCAGCTCACCAAGAAGAGTAGCGGGGGGCTCCTACGAGCAGTACTTC
>TRBJ2-7|.|.|TRBV2
CASSDGDSHEQYF
TGTGCCAGCAGTGACGGGGATTCCCACGAGCAGTACTTC
>TRBJ2-2|once|TRBD1|TRBV7-9
CASSPLGQGNTGELFF
TGTGCCAGCAGCCCTCTAGGACAGGGGAACACCGGGGAGCTGTTTTTT